The T cell receptor (beta chain) described here comes from a study of OX40 agonist ivuxolimab in advanced cancers. For the study at large: One patient with hepatocellular carcinoma and two with cutaneous melanoma, three in all, had partial responses. Study results and caveats: The antigen specificity of the peripheral T cells (those that were expanded) was not determined. At 0.1 to 3.0 mg/kg and by week 6, CD4+ and CD8+ T cells in the blood had expanded clonally.

The CDR3 length is 15 residues. Germline CDR1 LNHDA, CDR2 SQIVND (reference sequence). Deletions cut 3 bases from V and 0 bases from J, with 11 bases between. The assay was immunoSEQ multiplex PCR, and TCRdb's table has in-frame clones only and misses some. Among over 80,000 clones listed, around nine tenths were seen once. This clone was picked up one time. No antigen is known for it. Sequenced material: CD4+ or CD8+ T cells sorted from blood, taken in a trial of the OX40 agonist ivuxolimab. This chain links TRBV19 with TRBJ1-1; D ambiguous. The TCR sequence derives from an adult with an advanced solid tumor such as melanoma, head and neck, liver or kidney cancer. CDR3 in DNA: TGTGCCAGTAGTATCGTGGGTAGGCTGAACACTGAAGCTTTCTTT. Amino acid sequence: CASSIVGRLNTEAFF.